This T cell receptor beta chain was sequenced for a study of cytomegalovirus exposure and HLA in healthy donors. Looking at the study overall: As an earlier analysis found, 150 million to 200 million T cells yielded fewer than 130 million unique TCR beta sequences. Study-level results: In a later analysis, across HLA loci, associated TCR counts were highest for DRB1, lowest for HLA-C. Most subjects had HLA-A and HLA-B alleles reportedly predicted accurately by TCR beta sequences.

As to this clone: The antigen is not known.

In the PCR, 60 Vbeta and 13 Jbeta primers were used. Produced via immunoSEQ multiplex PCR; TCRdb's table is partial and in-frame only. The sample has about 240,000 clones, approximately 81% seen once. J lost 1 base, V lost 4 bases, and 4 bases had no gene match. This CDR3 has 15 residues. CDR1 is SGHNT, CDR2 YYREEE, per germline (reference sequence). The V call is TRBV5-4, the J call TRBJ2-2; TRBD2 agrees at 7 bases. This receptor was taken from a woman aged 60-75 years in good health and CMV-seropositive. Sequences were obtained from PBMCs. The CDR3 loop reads CASSAGLGNTGELFF. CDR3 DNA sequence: TGTGCCAGCAGCGCCGGACTAGGGAACACCGGGGAGCTGTTTTTT. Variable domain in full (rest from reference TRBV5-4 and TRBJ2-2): ETGVTQSPTHLIKTRGQQVTLRCSSQSGHNTVSWYQQALGQGPQFIFQYYREEENGRGNFPPRFSGLQFPNYSSELNVNALELDDSALYLCASSAGLGNTGELFFGEGSRLTVL.